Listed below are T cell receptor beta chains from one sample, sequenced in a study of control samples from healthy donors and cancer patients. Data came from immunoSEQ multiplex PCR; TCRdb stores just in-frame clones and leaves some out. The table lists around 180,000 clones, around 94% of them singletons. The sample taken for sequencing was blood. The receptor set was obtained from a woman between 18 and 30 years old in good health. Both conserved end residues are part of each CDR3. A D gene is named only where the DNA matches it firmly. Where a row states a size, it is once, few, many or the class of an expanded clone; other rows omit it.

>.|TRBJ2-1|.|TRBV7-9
TGTGCCAGCAGCTTACCCGGGCCTGTGAATGAGCAGTTCTTC
CASSLPGPVNEQFF
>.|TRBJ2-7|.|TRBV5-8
TGTGCCAGCAGCGGAACTGGAGTTTTCACCTACGAGCAGTACTTC
CASSGTGVFTYEQYF
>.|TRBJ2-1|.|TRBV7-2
TGTGCCAGCAGCTTAATAACAGGCGACTACAATGAGCAGTTCTTC
CASSLITGDYNEQFF
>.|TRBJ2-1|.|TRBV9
TGTGCCAGCAGCGTAGAAGCGTTAGCGGTTTACAATGAGCAGTTCTTC
CASSVEALAVYNEQFF
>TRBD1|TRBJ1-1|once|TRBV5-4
TGTGCCAGCAGCGCGGGGACAGGCTTGAACACTGAAGCTTTCTTT
CASSAGTGLNTEAFF
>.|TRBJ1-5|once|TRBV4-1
TGCGCCAGCAGCCAAACGACAGTTTATAGCAATCAGCCCCAGCATTTT
CASSQTTVYSNQPQHF
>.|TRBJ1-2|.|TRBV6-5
TGTGCCAGCAGTTTCGAGATCGGGCGGGTGGGCTACACCTTC
CASSFEIGRVGYTF
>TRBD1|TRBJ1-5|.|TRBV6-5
TGTGCCAGCAGGGGACAGTGGAATCAGCCCCAGCATTTT
CASRGQWNQPQHF
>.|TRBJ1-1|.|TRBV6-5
TGTGCCAGCAGTCGGACTGGCACTGAAGCTTTCTTT
CASSRTGTEAFF
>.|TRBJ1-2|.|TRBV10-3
TGTGCCATCAGTGACAGGCCTTATGGCTACACCTTC
CAISDRPYGYTF
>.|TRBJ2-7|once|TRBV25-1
TGTGCCAGCAGTTTAACCGCCTCGGGCGAGCAGTACTTC
CASSLTASGEQYF
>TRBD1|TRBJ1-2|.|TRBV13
TGTGCCAGCAGTGGGGGGAGGGACAGTGACTATGGCTACACCTTC
CASSGGRDSDYGYTF
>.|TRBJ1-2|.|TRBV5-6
TGTGCCAGCAGCTACGACCCAGACTATGGCTACACCTTC
CASSYDPDYGYTF
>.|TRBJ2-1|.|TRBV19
TGTGCCAGTAGTGACGCCCCAGGGTCCTACAATGAGCAGTTCTTC
CASSDAPGSYNEQFF
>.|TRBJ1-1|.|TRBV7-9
TGTGCCAGCAGCTTGGGCGGAGGCAAGCGAGAAGCTTTCTTT
CASSLGGGKREAFF
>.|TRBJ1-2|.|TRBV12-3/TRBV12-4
TGTGCCAGCAGTTTTTCGGACTATGGCTACACCTTC
CASSFSDYGYTF
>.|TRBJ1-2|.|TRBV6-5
TGTGCCAGCAGTAACGGCGGGGAGGGCTATGGCTACACCTTC
CASSNGGEGYGYTF
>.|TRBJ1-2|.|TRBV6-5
TGTGCCAGCAGTTACTTCCCGGACAGCTATGGCTACACCTTC
CASSYFPDSYGYTF
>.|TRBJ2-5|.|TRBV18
TGTGCCAGCTCACCTAGCTGGGGGCGGGGAAAGACCCAGTACTTC
CASSPSWGRGKTQYF
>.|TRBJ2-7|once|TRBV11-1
TGTGCCAGCAGCTATACTGCAAGCTACGAGCAGTACTTC
CASSYTASYEQYF
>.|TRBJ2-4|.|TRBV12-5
TGTGCTAGTGGTTTGGACCCCCTGGAAAACATTCAGTACTTC
CASGLDPLENIQYF
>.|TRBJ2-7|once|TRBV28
TGTGCCAGCTATCGTGAAGACCGGGGCGAGCAGTACTTC
CASYREDRGEQYF
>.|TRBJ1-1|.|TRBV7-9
TGTGCCAGCAGCCCCCTGAGGGGAACTGAAGCTTTCTTT
CASSPLRGTEAFF
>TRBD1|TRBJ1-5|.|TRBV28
TGTGCCAGCAGAATACGGGGACAGCCCTATAGCAATCAGCCCCAGCATTTT
CASRIRGQPYSNQPQHF
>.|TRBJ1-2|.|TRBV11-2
TGTGCCAGCAGCTTAGAAGGACGGTCCTACACCTTC
CASSLEGRSYTF
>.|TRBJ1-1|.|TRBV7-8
TGTGCCAGCAGCCCCGGGGGCCTGTACCATTTT
CASSPGGLYHF
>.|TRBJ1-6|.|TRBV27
TGTGCCAGCAGTATCCGGGACGGAGTGACACCCCTCCACTTT
CASSIRDGVTPLHF
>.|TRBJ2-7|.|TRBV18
TGTGCCAGCTCACCATTCGGGACCCCGAGGGACGAGCAGTACTTC
CASSPFGTPRDEQYF
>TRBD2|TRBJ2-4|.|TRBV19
TGTGCCAGTAGCCAACCGGTAACTAGCGGGGGGAACATTCAGTACTTC
CASSQPVTSGGNIQYF
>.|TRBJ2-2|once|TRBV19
TGTGCCAGTAGTATAGATGAGAGGACCGGGGAGCTGTTTTTT
CASSIDERTGELFF
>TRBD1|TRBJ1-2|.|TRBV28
TGTGCCAGCAGAGAACCGGGACAGAGTTACTATGGCTACACCTTC
CASREPGQSYYGYTF
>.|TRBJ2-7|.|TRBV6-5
TGTGCCAGCAGCCGAGGATACGAGCAGTACTTC
CASSRGYEQYF
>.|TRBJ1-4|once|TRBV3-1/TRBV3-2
TGTGCCAGCAGCCGAGGACGGTACGAAAAACTGTTTTTT
CASSRGRYEKLFF
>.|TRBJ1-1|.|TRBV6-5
TGTGCCAGCTCCCGGGGGAACACTGAAGCTTTCTTT
CASSRGNTEAFF
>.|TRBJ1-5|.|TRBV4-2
TGTGCCAGCAGCCAAGATCTGCCAGGTGGGGGGCCCCAGCATTTT
CASSQDLPGGGPQHF
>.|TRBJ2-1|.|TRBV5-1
TGCGCCAGCAGCATGGGGACGAGCAATGAGCAGTTCTTC
CASSMGTSNEQFF
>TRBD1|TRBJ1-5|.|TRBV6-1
TGTGCCAGCAGTGTTTATAAGGGGGCCGGCAATCAGCCCCAGCATTTT
CASSVYKGAGNQPQHF
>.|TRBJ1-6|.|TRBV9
TGTGCCAGCAGCAGAACAGGGAGCTCCTATAATTCACCCCTCCACTTT
CASSRTGSSYNSPLHF
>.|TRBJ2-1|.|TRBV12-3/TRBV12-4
TGTGCCAGCAGTTTACAGGTTTTGGAGCAGTTCTTC
CASSLQVLEQFF
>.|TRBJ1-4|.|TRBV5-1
TGCGCCAGCAGCTTGTTGGACCAGAGGGAAAAACTGTTTTTT
CASSLLDQREKLFF
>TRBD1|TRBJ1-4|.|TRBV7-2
TGTGCCAGCAGCACCTACTTCGGACAGGGAAATGAAAAACTGTTTTTT
CASSTYFGQGNEKLFF
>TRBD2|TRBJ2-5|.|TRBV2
TGTGCCAGCACGGGGGGGCCCGGGACCCAGTACTTC
CASTGGPGTQYF
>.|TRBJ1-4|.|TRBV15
TGTGCCACCAGCACAGACCGGGCCCGTAATGAAAAACTGTTTTTT
CATSTDRARNEKLFF
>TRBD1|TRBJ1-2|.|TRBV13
TGTGCCAGCAGCTTCGGACAGGGGGCTAACGGCTACACCTTC
CASSFGQGANGYTF
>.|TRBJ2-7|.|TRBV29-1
TGCAGCGCTACCGGGTCGAGCCTCTACGAGCAGTACTTC
CSATGSSLYEQYF
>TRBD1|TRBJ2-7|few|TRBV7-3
TGTGCCAGCAGCTTATCCTCGGGACAGTCCTACGAGCAGTACTTC
CASSLSSGQSYEQYF
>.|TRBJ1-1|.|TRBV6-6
TGTGCCAGTGCCATCGGACGGGACACTGAAGCTTTCTTT
CASAIGRDTEAFF
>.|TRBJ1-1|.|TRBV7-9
TGTGCCAGCAGTTTAGCGACGGGGGACACTGAAGCTTTCTTT
CASSLATGDTEAFF
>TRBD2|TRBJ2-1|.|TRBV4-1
TGCGCCAGCAGGGTGGCGGGAGTGTGGAATGAGCAGTTCTTC
CASRVAGVWNEQFF
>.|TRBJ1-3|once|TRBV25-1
TGTGCCAGCAGTGAATGGGCGGGAGGAAACACCATATATTTT
CASSEWAGGNTIYF
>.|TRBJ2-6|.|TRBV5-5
TGTGCCAGCAGTGCCCCGTCAGGGTTCTCTGGGGCCAACGTCCTGACTTTC
CASSAPSGFSGANVLTF
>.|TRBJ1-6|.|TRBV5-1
TGCGCCAGCAGCCCTCAGACAGGCGGGGGATTTGGTAATTCACCCCTCCACTTT
CASSPQTGGGFGNSPLHF
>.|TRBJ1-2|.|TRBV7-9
TGTGCCAGCAGCTTAGCAGAGGGATTAGCGGCAGCGGGCTACACCTTC
CASSLAEGLAAAGYTF
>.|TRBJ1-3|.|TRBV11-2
TGTGCCAGCAGCTTTGGGGGGCTAGCCTCTGGAAACACCATATATTTT
CASSFGGLASGNTIYF
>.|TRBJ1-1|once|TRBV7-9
TGTGCCAGCAGCACTTCGGGAACCCGCGTCGCTGAAGCTTTCTTT
CASSTSGTRVAEAFF
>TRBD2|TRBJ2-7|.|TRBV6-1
TGTGCCAGCAGTGAAGAAGGACTAGCCACCTACGAGCAGTACTTC
CASSEEGLATYEQYF
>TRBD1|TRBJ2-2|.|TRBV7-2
TGTGCCAGCAGCGGACAGGGATATACCGGGGAGCTGTTTTTT
CASSGQGYTGELFF
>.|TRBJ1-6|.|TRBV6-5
TGTGCCAGCAGTCCAATTTTTGGGGATTCACCCCTCCACTTT
CASSPIFGDSPLHF